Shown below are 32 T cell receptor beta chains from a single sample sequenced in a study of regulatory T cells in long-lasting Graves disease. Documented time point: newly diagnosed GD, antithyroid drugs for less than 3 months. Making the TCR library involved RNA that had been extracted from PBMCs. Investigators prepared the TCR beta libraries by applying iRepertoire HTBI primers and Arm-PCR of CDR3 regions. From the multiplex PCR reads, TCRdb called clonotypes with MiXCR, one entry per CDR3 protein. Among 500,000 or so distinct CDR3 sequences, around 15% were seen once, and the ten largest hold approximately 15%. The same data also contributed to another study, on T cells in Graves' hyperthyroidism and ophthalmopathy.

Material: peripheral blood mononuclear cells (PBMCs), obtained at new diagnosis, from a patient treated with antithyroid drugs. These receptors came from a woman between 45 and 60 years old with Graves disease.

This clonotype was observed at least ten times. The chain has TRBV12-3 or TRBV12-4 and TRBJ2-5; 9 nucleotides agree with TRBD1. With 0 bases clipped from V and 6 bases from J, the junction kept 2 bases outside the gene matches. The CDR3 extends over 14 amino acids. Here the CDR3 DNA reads TGTGCCAGCAGTTTAGCGACAGGGGGAAAGACCCAGTACTTC. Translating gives CASSLATGGKTQYF.

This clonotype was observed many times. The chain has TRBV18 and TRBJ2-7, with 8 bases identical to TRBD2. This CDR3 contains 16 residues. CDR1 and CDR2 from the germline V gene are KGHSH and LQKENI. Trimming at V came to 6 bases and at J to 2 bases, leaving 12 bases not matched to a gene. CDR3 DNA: TGTGCCAGCTCCACCCGGCGGGGGGTAGTCCCCTACGAGCAGTACTTC. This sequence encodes CASSTRRGVVPYEQYF.

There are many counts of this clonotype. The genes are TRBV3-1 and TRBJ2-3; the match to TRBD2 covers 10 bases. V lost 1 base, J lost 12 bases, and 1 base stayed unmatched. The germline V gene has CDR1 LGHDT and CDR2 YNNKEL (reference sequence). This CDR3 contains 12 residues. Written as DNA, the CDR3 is TGTGCCAGCAGCCAAGGGACTAGCGGTCAGTATTTT. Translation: CASSQGTSGQYF.

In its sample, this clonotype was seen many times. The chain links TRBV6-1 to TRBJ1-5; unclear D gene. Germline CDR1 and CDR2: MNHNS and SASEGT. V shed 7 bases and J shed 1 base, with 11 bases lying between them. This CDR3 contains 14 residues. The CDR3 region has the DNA TGTGCCAGCATTGGGGTTTTGAGCAATCAGCCCCAGCATTTT. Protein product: CASIGVLSNQPQHF.

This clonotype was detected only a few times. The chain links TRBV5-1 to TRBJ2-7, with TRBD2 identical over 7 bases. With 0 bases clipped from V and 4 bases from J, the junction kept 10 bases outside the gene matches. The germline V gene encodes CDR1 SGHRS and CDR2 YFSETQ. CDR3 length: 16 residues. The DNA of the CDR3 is TGCGCCAGCAGCTTGGCGGGAGGTCCTGAGGATTACGAGCAGTACTTC. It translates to CASSLAGGPEDYEQYF.

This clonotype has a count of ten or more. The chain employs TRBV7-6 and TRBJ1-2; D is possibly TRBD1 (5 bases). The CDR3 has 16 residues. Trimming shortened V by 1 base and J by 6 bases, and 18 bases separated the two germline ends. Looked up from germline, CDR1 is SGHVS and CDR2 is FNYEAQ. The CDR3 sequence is CASSLVQGAGLDGYTF. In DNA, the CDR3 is TGTGCCAGCAGCTTAGTTCAGGGTGCGGGCTTGGATGGCTACACCTTC.

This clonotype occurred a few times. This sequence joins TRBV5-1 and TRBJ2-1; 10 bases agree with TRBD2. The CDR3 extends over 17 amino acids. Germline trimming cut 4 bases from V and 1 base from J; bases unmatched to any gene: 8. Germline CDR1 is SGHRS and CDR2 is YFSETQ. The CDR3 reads CASSPDLAGGSYNEQFF. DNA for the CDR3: TGCGCCAGCAGCCCCGATTTAGCGGGAGGATCCTACAATGAGCAGTTCTTC.

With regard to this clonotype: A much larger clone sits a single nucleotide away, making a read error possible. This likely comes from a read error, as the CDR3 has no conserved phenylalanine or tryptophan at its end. CDR3 coding DNA: TGTGCCAGCAGCCGGACAGGGGCTGAAGCTTTCTCT. Protein sequence: CASSRTGAEAFS. V usage is TRBV6-1 and J usage is TRBJ1-1; 9 bases fit TRBD1. This CDR3 comprises 12 residues. With 6 bases clipped from V and 6 bases from J, the junction kept 2 bases outside the gene matches. The V gene's germline CDR1 is MNHNS and CDR2 SASEGT.

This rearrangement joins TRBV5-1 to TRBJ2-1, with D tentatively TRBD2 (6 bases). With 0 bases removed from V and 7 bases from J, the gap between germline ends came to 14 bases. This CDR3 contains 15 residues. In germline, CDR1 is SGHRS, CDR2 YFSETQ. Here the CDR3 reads CASSLEGPSGNEQFF. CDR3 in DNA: TGCGCCAGCAGCTTGGAAGGTCCGAGCGGGAATGAGCAGTTCTTC.

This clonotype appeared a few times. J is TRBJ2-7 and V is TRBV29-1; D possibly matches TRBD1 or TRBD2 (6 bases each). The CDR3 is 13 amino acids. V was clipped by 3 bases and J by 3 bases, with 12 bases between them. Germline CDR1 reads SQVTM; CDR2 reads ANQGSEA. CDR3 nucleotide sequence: TGCAGCGTTGAGGAACAGGGAGGCTACGAGCAGTACTTC. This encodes CSVEEQGGYEQYF.

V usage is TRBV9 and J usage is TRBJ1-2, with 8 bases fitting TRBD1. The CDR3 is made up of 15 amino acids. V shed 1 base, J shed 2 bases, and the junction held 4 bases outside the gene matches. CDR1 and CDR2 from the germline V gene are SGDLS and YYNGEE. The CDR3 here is CASSVSAGGNYGYTF. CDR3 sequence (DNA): TGTGCCAGCAGCGTAAGTGCAGGGGGCAACTATGGCTACACCTTC. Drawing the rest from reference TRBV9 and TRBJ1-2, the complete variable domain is DSGVTQTPKHLITATGQRVTLRCSPRSGDLSVYWYQQSLDQGLQFLIQYYNGEERAKGNILERFSAQQFPDLHSELNLSSLELGDSALYFCASSVSAGGNYGYTFGSGTRLTVV.

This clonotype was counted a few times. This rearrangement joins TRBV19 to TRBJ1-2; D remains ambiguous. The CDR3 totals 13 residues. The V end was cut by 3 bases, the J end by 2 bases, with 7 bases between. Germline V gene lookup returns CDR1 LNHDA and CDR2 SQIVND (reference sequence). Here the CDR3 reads CASSIGENYGYTF. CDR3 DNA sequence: TGTGCCAGTAGTATTGGTGAGAACTATGGCTACACCTTC. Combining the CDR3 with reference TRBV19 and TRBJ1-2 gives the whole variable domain DGGITQSPKYLFRKEGQNVTLSCEQNLNHDAMYWYRQDPGQGLRLIYYSQIVNDFQKGDIAEGYSVSREKKESFPLTVTSAQKNPTAFYLCASSIGENYGYTFGSGTRLTVV.

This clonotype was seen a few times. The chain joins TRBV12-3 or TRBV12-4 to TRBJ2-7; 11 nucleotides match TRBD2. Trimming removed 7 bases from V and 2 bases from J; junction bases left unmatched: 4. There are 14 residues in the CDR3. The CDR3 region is CASNIAGGTYEQYF. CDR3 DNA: TGTGCCAGCAACATAGCGGGAGGGACCTACGAGCAGTACTTC.

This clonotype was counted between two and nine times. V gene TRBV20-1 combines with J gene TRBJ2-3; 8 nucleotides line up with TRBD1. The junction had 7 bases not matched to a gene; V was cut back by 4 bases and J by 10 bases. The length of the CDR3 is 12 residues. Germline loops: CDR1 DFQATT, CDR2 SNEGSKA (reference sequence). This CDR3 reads CSATQGAGSQYF. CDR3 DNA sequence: TGCAGTGCTACCCAGGGGGCGGGGTCGCAGTATTTT.

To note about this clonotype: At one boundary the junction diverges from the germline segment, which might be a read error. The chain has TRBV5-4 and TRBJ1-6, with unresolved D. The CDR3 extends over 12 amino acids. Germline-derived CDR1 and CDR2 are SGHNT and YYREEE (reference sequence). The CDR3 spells CASSIYSSPLHF. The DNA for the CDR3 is TGTGCCAGCAGCATTTATAGTTCACCCCTCCACTTT.

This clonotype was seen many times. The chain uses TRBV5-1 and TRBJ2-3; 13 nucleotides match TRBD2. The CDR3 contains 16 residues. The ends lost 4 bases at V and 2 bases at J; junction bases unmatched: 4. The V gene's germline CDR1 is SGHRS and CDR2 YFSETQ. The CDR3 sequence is CASSPGTSGITDTQYF. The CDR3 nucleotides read TGCGCCAGCAGCCCGGGGACTAGCGGGATCACAGATACGCAGTATTTT.

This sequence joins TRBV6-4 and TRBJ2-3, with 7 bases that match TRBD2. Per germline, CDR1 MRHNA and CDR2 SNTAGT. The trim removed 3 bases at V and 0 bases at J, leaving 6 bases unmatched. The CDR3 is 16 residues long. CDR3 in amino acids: CASSESSGDSTDTQYF. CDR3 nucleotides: TGTGCCAGCAGTGAGTCGAGCGGGGATAGCACAGATACGCAGTATTTT.

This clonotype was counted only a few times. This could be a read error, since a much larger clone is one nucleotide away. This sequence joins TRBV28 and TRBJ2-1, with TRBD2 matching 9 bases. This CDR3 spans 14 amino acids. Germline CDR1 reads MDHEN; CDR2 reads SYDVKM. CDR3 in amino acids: CASSLSSGTDDQFF. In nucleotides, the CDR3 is TGTGCCAGCAGTTTGTCTAGCGGGACCGATGATCAGTTCTTC.

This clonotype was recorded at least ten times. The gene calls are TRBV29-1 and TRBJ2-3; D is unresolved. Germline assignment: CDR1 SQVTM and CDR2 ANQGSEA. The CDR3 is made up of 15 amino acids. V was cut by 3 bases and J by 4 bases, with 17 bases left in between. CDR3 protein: CSVEAVRRASDTQYF. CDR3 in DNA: TGCAGCGTTGAGGCGGTGAGAAGGGCATCAGATACGCAGTATTTT.

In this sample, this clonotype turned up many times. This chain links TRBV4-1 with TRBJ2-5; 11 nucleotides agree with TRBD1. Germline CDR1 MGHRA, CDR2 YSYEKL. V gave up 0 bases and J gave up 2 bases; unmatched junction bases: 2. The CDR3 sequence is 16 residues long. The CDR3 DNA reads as TGCGCCAGCAGCCAAGAGGGGACAGGGGGACAAGAGACCCAGTACTTC. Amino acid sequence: CASSQEGTGGQETQYF.

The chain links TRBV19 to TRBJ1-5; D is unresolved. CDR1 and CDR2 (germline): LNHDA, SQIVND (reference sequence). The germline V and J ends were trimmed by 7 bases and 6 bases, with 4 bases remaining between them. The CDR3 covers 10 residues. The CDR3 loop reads CASNSQPQHF. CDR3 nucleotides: TGTGCCAGTAATTCTCAGCCCCAGCATTTT. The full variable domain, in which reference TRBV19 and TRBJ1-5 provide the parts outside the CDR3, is DGGITQSPKYLFRKEGQNVTLSCEQNLNHDAMYWYRQDPGQGLRLIYYSQIVNDFQKGDIAEGYSVSREKKESFPLTVTSAQKNPTAFYLCASNSQPQHFGDGTRLSIL.

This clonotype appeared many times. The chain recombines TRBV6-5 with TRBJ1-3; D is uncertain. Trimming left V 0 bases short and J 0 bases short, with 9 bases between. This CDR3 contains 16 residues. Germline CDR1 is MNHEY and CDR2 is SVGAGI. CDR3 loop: CASSYSFPDSGNTIYF. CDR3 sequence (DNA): TGTGCCAGCAGTTACTCATTCCCGGACTCTGGAAACACCATATATTTT.

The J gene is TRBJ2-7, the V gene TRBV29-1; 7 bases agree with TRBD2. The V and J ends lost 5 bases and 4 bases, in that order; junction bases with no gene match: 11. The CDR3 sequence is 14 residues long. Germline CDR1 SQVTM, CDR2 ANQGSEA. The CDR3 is CSVSAGTNLYEQYF. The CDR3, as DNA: TGCAGCGTTTCTGCCGGGACTAACTTATACGAGCAGTACTTC.

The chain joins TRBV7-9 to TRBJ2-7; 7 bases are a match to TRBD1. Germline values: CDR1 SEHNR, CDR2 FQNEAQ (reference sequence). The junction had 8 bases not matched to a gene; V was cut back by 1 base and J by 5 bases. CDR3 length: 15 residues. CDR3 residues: CASSLGQGVINEQYF. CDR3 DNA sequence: TGTGCCAGCAGCTTAGGGCAGGGGGTCATCAACGAGCAGTACTTC.

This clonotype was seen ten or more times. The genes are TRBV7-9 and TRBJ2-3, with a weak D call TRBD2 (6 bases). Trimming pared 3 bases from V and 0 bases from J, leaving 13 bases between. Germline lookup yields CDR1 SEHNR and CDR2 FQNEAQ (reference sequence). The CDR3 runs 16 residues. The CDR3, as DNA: TGTGCCAGCAGCTTCCGGGGGATAGCTAGCACAGATACGCAGTATTTT. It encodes CASSFRGIASTDTQYF.

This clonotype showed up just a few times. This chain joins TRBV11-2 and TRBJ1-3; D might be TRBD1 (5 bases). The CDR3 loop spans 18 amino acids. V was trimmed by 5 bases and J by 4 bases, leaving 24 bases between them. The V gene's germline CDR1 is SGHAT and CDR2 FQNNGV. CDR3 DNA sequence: TGTGCCAGCAGCCCATCTTGGGGGGTCTATAAAAGGGGAAACACCATATATTTT. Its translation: CASSPSWGVYKRGNTIYF.

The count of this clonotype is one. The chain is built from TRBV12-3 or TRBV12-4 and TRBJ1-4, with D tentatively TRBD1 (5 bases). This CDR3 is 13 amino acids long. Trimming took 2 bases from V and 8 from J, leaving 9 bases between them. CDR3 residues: CASSLWDQEKLFF. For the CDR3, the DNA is TGTGCCAGCAGTTTATGGGACCAGGAAAAACTGTTTTTT.

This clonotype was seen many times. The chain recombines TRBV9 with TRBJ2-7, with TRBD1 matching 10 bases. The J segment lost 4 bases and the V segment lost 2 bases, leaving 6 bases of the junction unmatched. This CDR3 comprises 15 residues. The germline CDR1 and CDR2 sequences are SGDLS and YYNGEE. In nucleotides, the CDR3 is TGTGCCAGCAGCGTGGGGACAGGGGACTTGTACGAGCAGTACTTC. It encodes CASSVGTGDLYEQYF.

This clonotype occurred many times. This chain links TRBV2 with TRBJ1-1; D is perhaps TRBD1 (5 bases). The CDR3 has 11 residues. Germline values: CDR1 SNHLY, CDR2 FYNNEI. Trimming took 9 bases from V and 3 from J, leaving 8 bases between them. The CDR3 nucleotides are TGTGCCAGACAGGCCTACACTGAAGCTTTCTTT. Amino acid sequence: CARQAYTEAFF.

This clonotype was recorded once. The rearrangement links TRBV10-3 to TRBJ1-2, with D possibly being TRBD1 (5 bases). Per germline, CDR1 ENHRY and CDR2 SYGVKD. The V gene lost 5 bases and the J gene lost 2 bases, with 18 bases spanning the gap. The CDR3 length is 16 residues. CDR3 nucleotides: TGTGCCATCAGTCTCCCCGGAGGGGTTTTCAACTATGGCTACACCTTC. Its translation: CAISLPGGVFNYGYTF.

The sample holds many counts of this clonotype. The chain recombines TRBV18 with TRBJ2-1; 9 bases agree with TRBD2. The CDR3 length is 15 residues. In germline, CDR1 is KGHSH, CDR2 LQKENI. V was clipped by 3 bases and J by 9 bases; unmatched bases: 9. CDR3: CASSPSRTSVVEQFF. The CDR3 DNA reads TGTGCCAGCTCACCTTCTAGGACTAGCGTCGTTGAGCAGTTCTTC.

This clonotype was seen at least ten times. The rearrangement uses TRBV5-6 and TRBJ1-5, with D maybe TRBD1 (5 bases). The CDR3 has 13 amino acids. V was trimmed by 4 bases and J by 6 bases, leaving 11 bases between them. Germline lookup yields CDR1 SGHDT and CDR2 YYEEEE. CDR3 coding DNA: TGTGCCAGCAGCCCCTGGGGGGGTCAGCCCCAGCATTTT. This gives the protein CASSPWGGQPQHF.